The 18 T cell receptor beta chains below come from one sample, sequenced in a study of beta chain features in type 1 diabetes. As every portion of the isolated RNA was reverse transcribed, the sequencing read expressed TCRB transcripts. Clones were sequenced by immunoSEQ multiplex PCR, and TCRdb holds only the in-frame ones, with some missing. Among hundreds of thousands of clones listed, roughly 13% were seen once. The sequenced material came from naive CD4+ T cells from blood. These receptors came from a woman aged 40 to 50 in good health.

This rearrangement joins TRBV5-1 to TRBJ1-1; D possibly corresponds to TRBD1 (5 bases). The germline CDR1 and CDR2 sequences are SGHRS and YFSETQ. V was trimmed by 4 bases and J by 7 bases, leaving 14 bases between them. This CDR3 contains 13 residues. CDR3 amino acids: CASSGGNNNEAFF. CDR3 coding DNA: TGCGCCAGCAGCGGGGGGAATAATAATGAAGCTTTCTTT.

This chain links TRBV6-5 with TRBJ1-1; the match to TRBD1 covers 9 bases. V was pared by 8 bases and J by 3 bases, with 1 base of the junction left unmatched. CDR3 length equals 12 residues. From germline, CDR1 is MNHEY and CDR2 SVGAGI. CDR3 in DNA: TGTGCCAGCGGACAGGGGTACACTGAAGCTTTCTTT. The encoded protein is CASGQGYTEAFF.

This clone was recorded a few times. V usage is TRBV5-6 and J usage is TRBJ2-3; D not certain. Germline V lookup: CDR1 SGHDT, CDR2 YYEEEE. The CDR3 is 14 residues long. V gave up 2 bases and J gave up 2 bases, with 9 bases separating them. Here the CDR3 reads CASSFTTDTDTQYF. The CDR3 DNA reads TGTGCCAGCAGCTTCACAACAGACACAGATACGCAGTATTTT.

This clone showed up just once. The gene calls are TRBV10-1 and TRBJ1-2, with 10 bases that match TRBD1. Germline V gene lookup returns CDR1 WNHNN and CDR2 SYGVQD (reference sequence). The CDR3 spans 13 residues. The junction had 4 bases not matched to a gene; V was cut back by 6 bases and J by 6 bases. CDR3 loop: CASRSTGGDGYTF. The CDR3 nucleotides read TGCGCCAGCAGATCGACAGGGGGCGATGGCTACACCTTC.

Notes on this clone: Other DNA sequences within the sample encode an identical CDR3. The chain joins TRBV5-1 to TRBJ2-7; possible D gene TRBD2, 6 bases. This CDR3 region has 12 residues. The germline V gene encodes CDR1 SGHRS and CDR2 YFSETQ. V lost 0 bases, J lost 5 bases, and 6 bases lay in between. The CDR3 loop is CASSLGGDEQYF. Here the CDR3 DNA reads TGCGCCAGCAGCTTGGGGGGGGACGAGCAGTACTTC.

The rearrangement links TRBV5-4 to TRBJ1-1; weak D call: TRBD1 (5 bases). The CDR3 consists of 15 residues. V dropped 2 bases and J dropped 6 bases, with 17 bases sitting between them. Looked up from germline, CDR1 is SGHNT and CDR2 is YYREEE (reference sequence). The CDR3 DNA reads TGTGCCAGCAGCTTAAACTCAGGGCTTGGGGCTGAAGCTTTCTTT. Its protein product is CASSLNSGLGAEAFF.

This chain uses TRBV4-2 with TRBJ2-5; D unresolved. The end of the DNA fits TRBJ2-7 better, so the J call may be wrong. This CDR3 has 15 amino acids. From germline, CDR1 is LGHNA and CDR2 YNFKEQ. The CDR3 region has the DNA TGTGCCAGCAGCCCCCAGCAGGCTTCGTCCTACGAGCAGTACTTC. Protein sequence: CASSPQQASSYEQYF.

The CDR3 DNA is TGTGCCAGCAGCGTAGCCACCCCGGGGACTAGCGGGGGGGTAAGCTACGAGCAGTACTTC. Protein product: CASSVATPGTSGGVSYEQYF. The chain employs TRBV9 and TRBJ2-7; 16 bases map to TRBD2. The V and J ends lost 0 bases and 3 bases, in that order; junction bases with no gene match: 12. This CDR3 has 20 amino acids. Germline CDR1 SGDLS, CDR2 YYNGEE.

The CDR3 DNA is TGTGCCAGCAACCCAAGGGACAGGAAAGAGACCCAGTACTTC. It codes for CASNPRDRKETQYF. The rearrangement uses TRBV7-9 and TRBJ2-5; 8 nucleotides line up with TRBD1. Germline CDR1 and CDR2: SEHNR and FQNEAQ (reference sequence). Losses at the gene ends were 7 bases for V and 3 bases for J; bases not matched to a gene: 7. The CDR3 loop spans 14 amino acids.

The gene calls are TRBV19 and TRBJ1-2; D unresolved. Germline-derived CDR1 and CDR2 are LNHDA and SQIVND (reference sequence). The CDR3 consists of 12 residues. Trimming took off 7 bases at V and 2 bases at J, with 8 bases between the two ends. The CDR3 is CASTRANYGYTF. In DNA form, the CDR3 reads TGTGCCAGTACGCGGGCAAACTATGGCTACACCTTC.

This clone was found a few times. The V gene is TRBV6-6, the J gene TRBJ2-5; 7 bases are shared with TRBD2. Germline assignment: CDR1 MNHNY and CDR2 SVGAGI (reference sequence). Trimming removed 2 bases from V and 1 base from J; junction bases left unmatched: 4. The CDR3 has 15 residues. The CDR3 sequence is CASSYVGGGQETQYF. The CDR3 DNA sequence: TGTGCCAGCAGTTACGTCGGCGGGGGCCAAGAGACCCAGTACTTC.

J is TRBJ1-2 and V is TRBV7-9, with TRBD1 matching 8 bases. Germline V gene lookup returns CDR1 SEHNR and CDR2 FQNEAQ (reference sequence). The CDR3 has 14 amino acids. The trim removed 1 base at V and 8 bases at J, leaving 6 bases unmatched. The DNA for the CDR3 is TGTGCCAGCAGCTTAGGGGGACAGGTTGGAGGCTACACCTTC. Encoded protein: CASSLGGQVGGYTF. Looking up the rest from reference TRBV7-9 and TRBJ1-2 gives the full variable domain: DTGVSQNPRHKITKRGQNVTFRCDPISEHNRLYWYRQTLGQGPEFLTYFQNEAQLEKSRLLSDRFSAERPKGSFSTLEIQRTEQGDSAMYLCASSLGGQVGGYTFGSGTRLTVV.

This clone was counted only a few times. V usage is TRBV6-1 and J usage is TRBJ2-7; 10 bases match TRBD1. Germline V CDR1 and CDR2: MNHNS, SASEGT. Trimming cost V 7 bases and J 4 bases; bases outside gene matches: 4. The length of the CDR3 is 13 residues. CDR3 DNA sequence: TGTGCCAGCAAACCGGGACAGGGGTACGAGCAGTACTTC. Protein product: CASKPGQGYEQYF.

This clone has a handful of counts. J is TRBJ1-1 and V is TRBV4-3; D unresolved. V was cut by 0 bases and J by 0 bases, with 8 bases left in between. From germline, CDR1 is LGHNA and CDR2 YSLEER. The CDR3 extends over 15 amino acids. CDR3 in amino acids: CASSQDPEMNTEAFF. The CDR3 bases are TGCGCCAGCAGCCAAGATCCGGAGATGAACACTGAAGCTTTCTTT.

This clone was seen many times. This rearrangement joins TRBV4-3 to TRBJ2-5; a possible D gene is TRBD1 (6 bases). Germline-derived CDR1 and CDR2 are LGHNA and YSLEER. The CDR3 length is 16 residues. V shed 4 bases and J shed 3 bases, with 18 bases lying between them. CDR3 sequence reads: CASSRWLGQFEETQYF. CDR3 DNA: TGCGCCAGCAGCCGCTGGCTAGGACAGTTTGAAGAGACCCAGTACTTC.

To note about this clone: One junction end disagrees with the germline gene, perhaps due to a read error. V gene TRBV7-9 combines with J gene TRBJ2-1; 7 positions agree with TRBD2. The CDR3 runs 15 residues. Per germline, CDR1 SEHNR and CDR2 FQNEAQ (reference sequence). The DNA of the CDR3 is TGTGCCAGCACCTTACTAGCGACCCCTTACAATGAGCAGTTCTTC. As protein: CASTLLATPYNEQFF. The whole variable domain, remainder taken from reference TRBV7-9 and TRBJ2-1, is DTGVSQNPRHKITKRGQNVTFRCDPISEHNRLYWYRQTLGQGPEFLTYFQNEAQLEKSRLLSDRFSAERPKGSFSTLEIQRTEQGDSAMYLCASTLLATPYNEQFFGPGTRLTVL.

The chain couples TRBV6-1 to TRBJ1-1, with TRBD1 identical over 9 bases. CDR1 MNHNS and CDR2 SASEGT come from the germline V gene. This CDR3 is built from 14 residues. V dropped 5 bases and J dropped 5; count of bases not matched to a gene: 6. This CDR3 is CASSSGTGRTEAFF. CDR3 sequence (DNA): TGTGCCAGCAGTTCTGGGACAGGGAGAACTGAAGCTTTCTTT.

The rearrangement links TRBV4-1 to TRBJ1-2; D call uncertain. This CDR3 contains 15 residues. Trimming shortened V by 0 bases and J by 2 bases, and 10 bases separated the two germline ends. The germline gives CDR1 MGHRA, CDR2 YSYEKL. The CDR3 is CASSQDRFSNYGYTF. As DNA, the CDR3 is TGCGCCAGCAGCCAAGACCGTTTCTCGAACTATGGCTACACCTTC.